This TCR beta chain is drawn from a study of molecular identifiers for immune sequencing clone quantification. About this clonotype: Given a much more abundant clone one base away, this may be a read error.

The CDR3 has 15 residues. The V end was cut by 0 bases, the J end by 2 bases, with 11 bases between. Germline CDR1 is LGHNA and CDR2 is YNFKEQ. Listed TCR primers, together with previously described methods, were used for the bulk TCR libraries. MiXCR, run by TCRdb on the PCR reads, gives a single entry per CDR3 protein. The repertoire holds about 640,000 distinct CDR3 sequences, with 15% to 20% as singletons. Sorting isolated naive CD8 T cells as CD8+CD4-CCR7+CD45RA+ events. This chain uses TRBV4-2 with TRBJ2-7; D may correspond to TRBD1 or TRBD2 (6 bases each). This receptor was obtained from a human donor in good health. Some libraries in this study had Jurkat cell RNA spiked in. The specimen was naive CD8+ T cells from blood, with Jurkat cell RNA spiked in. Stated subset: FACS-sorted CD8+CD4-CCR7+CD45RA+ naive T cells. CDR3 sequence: CASSQEEGGAYEQYF. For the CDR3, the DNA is TGTGCCAGCAGCCAAGAGGAGGGGGGAGCCTACGAGCAGTACTTC.